This T cell receptor (beta chain) was sequenced for a study of blood T cell repertoires in COVID-19. Study-wide context: Material from acute and convalescent COVID-19 was sourced from the United States, Italy and Spain.

The assay was immunoSEQ multiplex PCR, and TCRdb's table has in-frame clones only and misses some. The sample records about 190,000 clones, around 83% being singletons. The CDR3 is 14 amino acids. The germline gives CDR1 LNHDA, CDR2 SQIVND (reference sequence). With V trimmed by 4 bases and J by 2 bases, 5 bases remained unmatched. All enrollees were roughly 18 to 100 years old and from under 25 US areas. Each exposed participant met a COVID-19 case in the 2 weeks preceding study entry. This clonotype was sampled from a woman aged 25 to 39 who had been exposed to COVID-19. The V call is TRBV19, the J call TRBJ2-7; 7 bases match TRBD1. Sequenced material: PBMCs or T cells enriched from blood (not recorded which). CDR3 sequence (DNA): TGTGCCAGTAGTAACACAGGGGACCCCTACGAGCAGTACTTC. Translated: CASSNTGDPYEQYF.